The next 2 T cell receptor beta chains were all read from a single sample in a study of blood T cell repertoires in COVID-19. Assay: immunoSEQ multiplex PCR; the TCRdb copy retains only in-frame clones and omits some. The table includes about 83,000 clones, 85% to 90% detected once. Sample: peripheral blood. The origin of the receptors is a woman of 80 years or more in a cohort sampled during active or convalescent COVID-19.

Regarding this clone: Other nucleotide sequences in the sample specify the same CDR3. CDR3 nucleotides: TGTGCCAGCAGTTTAGTTGGCGGGAGCTACGAGCAGTACTTC. Its protein product is CASSLVGGSYEQYF. The genes are TRBV28 and TRBJ2-7; 7 bases fit TRBD2. V trimming: 2 bases; J trimming: 3 bases; junction bases outside the gene matches: 4. Germline V CDR1 and CDR2: MDHEN, SYDVKM. This CDR3 comprises 14 residues.

The sample holds a few counts of this clone. The chain has TRBV2 and TRBJ2-7, with D possibly TRBD1 on 7 matching bases. This CDR3 comprises 13 residues. V was pared by 8 bases and J by 0 bases, with 11 bases between. Looked up from germline, CDR1 is SNHLY and CDR2 is FYNNEI. The CDR3 is CASRRDSSYEQYF. The CDR3 coding sequence is TGTGCCAGCCGGCGGGACAGCTCCTACGAGCAGTACTTC.